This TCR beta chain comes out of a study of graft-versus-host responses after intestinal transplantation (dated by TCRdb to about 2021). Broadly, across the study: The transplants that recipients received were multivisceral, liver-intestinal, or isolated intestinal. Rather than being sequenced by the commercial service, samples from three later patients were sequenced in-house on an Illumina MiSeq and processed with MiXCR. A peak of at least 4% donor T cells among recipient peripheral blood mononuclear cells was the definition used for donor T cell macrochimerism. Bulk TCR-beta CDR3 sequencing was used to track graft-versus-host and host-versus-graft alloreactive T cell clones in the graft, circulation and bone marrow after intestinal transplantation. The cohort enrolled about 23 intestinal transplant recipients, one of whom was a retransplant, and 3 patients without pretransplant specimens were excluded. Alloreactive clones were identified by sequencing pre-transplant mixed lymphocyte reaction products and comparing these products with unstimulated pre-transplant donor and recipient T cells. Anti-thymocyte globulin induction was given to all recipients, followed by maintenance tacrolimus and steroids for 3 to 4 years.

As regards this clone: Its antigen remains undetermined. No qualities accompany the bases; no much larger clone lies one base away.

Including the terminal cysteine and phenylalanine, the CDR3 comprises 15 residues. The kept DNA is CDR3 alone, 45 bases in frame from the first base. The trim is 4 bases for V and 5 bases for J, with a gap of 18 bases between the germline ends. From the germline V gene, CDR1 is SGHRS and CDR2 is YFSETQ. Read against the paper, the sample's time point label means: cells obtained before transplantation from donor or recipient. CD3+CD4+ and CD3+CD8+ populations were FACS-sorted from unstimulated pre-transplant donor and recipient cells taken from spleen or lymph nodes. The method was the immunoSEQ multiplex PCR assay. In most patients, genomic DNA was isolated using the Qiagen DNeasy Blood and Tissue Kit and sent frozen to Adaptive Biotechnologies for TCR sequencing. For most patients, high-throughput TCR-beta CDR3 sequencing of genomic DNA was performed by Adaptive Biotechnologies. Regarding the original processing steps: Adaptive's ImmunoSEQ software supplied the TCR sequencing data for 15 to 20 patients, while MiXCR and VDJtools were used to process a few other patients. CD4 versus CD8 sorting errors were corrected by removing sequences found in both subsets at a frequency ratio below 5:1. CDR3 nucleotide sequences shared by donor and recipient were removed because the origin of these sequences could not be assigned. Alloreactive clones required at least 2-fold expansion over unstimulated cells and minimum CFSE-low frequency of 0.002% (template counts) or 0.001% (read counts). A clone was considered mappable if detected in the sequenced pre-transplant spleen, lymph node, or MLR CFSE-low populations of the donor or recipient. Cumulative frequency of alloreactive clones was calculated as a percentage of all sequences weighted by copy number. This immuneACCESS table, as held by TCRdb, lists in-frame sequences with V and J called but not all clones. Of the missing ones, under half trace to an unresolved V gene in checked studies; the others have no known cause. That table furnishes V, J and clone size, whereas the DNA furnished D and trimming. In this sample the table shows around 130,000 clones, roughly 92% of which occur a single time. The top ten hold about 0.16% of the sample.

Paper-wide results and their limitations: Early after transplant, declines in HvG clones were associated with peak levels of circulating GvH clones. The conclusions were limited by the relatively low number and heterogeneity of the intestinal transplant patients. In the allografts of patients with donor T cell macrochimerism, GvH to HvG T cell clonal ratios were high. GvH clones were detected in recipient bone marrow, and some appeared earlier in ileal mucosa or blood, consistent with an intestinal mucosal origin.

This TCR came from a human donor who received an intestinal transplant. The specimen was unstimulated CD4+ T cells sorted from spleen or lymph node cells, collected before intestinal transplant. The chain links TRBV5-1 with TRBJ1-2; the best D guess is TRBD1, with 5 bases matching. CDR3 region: CASSPGTARGYGYTF. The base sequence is TGCGCCAGCAGCCCTGGGACGGCCCGGGGATATGGCTACACCTTC.